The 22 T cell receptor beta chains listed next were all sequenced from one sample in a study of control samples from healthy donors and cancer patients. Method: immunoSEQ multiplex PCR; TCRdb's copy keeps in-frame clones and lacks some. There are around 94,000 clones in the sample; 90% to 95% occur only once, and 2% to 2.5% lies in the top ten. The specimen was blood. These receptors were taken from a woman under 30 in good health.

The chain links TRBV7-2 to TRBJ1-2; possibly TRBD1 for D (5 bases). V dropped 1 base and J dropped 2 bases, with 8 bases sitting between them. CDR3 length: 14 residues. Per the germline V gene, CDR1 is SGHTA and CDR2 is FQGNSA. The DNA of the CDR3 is TGTGCCAGCAGCTTAGGACAGCGAAACTATGGCTACACCTTC. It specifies CASSLGQRNYGYTF.

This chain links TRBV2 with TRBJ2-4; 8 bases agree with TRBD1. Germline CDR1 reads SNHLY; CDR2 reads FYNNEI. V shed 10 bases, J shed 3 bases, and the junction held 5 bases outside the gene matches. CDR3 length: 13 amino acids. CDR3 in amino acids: CATGQGHKNIQYF. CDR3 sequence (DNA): TGTGCCACCGGACAGGGCCACAAAAACATTCAGTACTTC.

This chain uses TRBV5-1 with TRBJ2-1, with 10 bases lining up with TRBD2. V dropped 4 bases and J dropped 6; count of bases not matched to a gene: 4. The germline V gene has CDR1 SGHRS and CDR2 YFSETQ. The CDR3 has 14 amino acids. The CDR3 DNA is TGCGCCAGCAGCCCCGGGACTAGCGCCAATGAGCAGTTCTTC. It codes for CASSPGTSANEQFF.

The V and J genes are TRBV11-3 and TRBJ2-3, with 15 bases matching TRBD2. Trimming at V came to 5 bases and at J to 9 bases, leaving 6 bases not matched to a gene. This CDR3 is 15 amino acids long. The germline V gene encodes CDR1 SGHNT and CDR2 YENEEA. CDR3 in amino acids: CASSQGTSGGRTQYF. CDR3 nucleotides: TGTGCCAGCAGCCAAGGGACTAGCGGGGGGCGCACGCAGTATTTT. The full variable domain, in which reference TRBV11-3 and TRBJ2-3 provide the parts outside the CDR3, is EAGVVQSPRYKIIEKKQPVAFWCNPISGHNTLYWYLQNLGQGPELLIRYENEEAVDDSQLPKDRFSAERLKGVDSTLKIQPAELGDSAVYLCASSQGTSGGRTQYFGPGTRLTVL.

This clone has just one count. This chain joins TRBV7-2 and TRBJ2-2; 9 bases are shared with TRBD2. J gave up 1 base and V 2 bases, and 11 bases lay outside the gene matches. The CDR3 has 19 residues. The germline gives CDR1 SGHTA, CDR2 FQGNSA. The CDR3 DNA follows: TGTGCCAGCAGCTTATATGGCGGGCTAGCGGGGAAGAACACCGGGGAGCTGTTTTTT. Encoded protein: CASSLYGGLAGKNTGELFF.

The CDR3 loop reads CASRASDSNQPQHF. Written as DNA, the CDR3 is TGTGCCAGCAGGGCATCGGACAGTAATCAGCCCCAGCATTTT. The rearrangement uses TRBV5-5 and TRBJ1-5, with a tentative D call TRBD1 (6 bases). V was pared by 5 bases and J by 4 bases, with 13 bases between. Germline CDR1 SGHKS, CDR2 YYEKEE (reference sequence). This CDR3 has 14 residues.

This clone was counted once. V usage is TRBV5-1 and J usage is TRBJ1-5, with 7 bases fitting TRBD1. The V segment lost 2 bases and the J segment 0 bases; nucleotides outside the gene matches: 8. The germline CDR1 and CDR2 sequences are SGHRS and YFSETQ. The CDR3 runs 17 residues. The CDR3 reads CASSLTGDSHSNQPQHF. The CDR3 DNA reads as TGCGCCAGCAGCTTAACAGGGGACTCCCATAGCAATCAGCCCCAGCATTTT.

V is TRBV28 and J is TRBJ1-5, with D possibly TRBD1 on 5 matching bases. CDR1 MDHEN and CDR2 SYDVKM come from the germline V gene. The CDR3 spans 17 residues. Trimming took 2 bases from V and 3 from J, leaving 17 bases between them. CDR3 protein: CASSLIAVGGFNQPQHF. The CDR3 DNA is TGTGCCAGCAGTTTAATCGCGGTTGGGGGATTCAATCAGCCCCAGCATTTT. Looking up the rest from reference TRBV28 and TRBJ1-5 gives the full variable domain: DVKVTQSSRYLVKRTGEKVFLECVQDMDHENMFWYRQDPGLGLRLIYFSYDVKMKEKGDIPEGYSVSREKKERFSLILESASTNQTSMYLCASSLIAVGGFNQPQHFGDGTRLSIL.

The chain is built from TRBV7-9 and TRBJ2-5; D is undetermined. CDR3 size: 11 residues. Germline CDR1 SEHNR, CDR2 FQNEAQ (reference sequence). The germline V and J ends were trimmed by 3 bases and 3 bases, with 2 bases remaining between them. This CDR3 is CASSLKETQYF. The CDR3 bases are TGTGCCAGCAGCTTGAAAGAGACCCAGTACTTC.

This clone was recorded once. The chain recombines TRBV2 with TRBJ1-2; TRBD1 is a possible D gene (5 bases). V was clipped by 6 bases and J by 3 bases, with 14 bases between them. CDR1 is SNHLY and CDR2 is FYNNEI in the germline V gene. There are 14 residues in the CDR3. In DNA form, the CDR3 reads TGTGCCAGCAGGGGGGGAACGGGCTACTATGGCTACACCTTC. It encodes CASRGGTGYYGYTF.

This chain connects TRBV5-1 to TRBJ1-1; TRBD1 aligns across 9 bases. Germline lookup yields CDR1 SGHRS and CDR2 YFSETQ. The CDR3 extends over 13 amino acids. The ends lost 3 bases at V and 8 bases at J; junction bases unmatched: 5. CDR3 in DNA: TGCGCCAGCAGCTCCCGGACAGGGGACGAAGCTTTCTTT. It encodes CASSSRTGDEAFF.

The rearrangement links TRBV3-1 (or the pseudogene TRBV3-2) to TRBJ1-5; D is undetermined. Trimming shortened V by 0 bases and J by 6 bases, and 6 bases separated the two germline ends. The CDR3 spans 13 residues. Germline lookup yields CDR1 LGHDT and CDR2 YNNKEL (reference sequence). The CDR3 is CASSQDRGQPQHF. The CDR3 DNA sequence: TGTGCCAGCAGCCAAGATCGCGGTCAGCCCCAGCATTTT.

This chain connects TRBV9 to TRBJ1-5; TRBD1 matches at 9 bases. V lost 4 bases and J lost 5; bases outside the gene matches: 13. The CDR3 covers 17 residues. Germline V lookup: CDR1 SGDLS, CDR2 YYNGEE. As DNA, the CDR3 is TGTGCCAGCAGCAGTCGTACAGGGGGCCGTCGGTATCAGCCCCAGCATTTT. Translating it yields CASSSRTGGRRYQPQHF.

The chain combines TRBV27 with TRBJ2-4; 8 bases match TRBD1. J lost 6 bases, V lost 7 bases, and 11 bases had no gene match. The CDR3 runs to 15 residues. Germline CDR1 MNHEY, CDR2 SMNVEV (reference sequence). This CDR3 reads CASTPGQGMRNIQYF. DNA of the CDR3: TGTGCCAGCACCCCAGGACAGGGTATGAGAAACATTCAGTACTTC.

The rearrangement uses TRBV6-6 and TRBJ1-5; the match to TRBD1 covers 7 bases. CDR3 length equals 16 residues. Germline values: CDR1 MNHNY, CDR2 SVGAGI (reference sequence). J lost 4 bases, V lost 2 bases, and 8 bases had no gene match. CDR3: CASSYVGAGGNQPQHF. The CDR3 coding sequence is TGTGCCAGCAGTTACGTAGGAGCAGGGGGGAATCAGCCCCAGCATTTT.

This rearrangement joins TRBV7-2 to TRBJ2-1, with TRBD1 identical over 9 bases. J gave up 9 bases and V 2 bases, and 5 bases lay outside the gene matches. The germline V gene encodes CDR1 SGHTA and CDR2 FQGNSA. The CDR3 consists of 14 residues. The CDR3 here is CASSLSTGGGEQFF. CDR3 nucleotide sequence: TGTGCCAGCAGCTTAAGTACAGGGGGCGGTGAGCAGTTCTTC.

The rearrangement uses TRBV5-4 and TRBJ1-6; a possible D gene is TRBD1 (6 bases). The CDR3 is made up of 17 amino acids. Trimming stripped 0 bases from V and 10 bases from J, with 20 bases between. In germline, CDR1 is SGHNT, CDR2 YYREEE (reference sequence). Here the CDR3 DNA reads TGTGCCAGCAGCTTGGTTTCAGGGGCCGCTGGGGACTCACCCCTCCACTTT. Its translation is CASSLVSGAAGDSPLHF.

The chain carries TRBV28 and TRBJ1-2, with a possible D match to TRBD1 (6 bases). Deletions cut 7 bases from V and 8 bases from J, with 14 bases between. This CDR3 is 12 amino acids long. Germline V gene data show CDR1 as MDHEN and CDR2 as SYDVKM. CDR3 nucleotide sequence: TGTGCCAGCACACAGGGTCTCGGCGGCTACACCTTC. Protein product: CASTQGLGGYTF.

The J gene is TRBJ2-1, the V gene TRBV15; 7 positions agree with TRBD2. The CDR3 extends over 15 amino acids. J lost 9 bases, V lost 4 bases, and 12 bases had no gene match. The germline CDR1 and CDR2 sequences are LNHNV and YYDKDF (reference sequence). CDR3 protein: CATSKDGAGRAEQFF. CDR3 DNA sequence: TGTGCCACCAGCAAAGATGGGGCAGGGAGGGCTGAGCAGTTCTTC.

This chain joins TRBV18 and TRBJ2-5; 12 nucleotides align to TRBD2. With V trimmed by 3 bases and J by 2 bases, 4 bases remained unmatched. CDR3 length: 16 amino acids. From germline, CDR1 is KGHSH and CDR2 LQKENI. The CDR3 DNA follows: TGTGCCAGCTCACCCACGACTAGCGGGAGACAAGAGACCCAGTACTTC. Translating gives CASSPTTSGRQETQYF. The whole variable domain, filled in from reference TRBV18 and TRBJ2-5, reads NAGVMQNPRHLVRRRGQEARLRCSPMKGHSHVYWYRQLPEEGLKFMVYLQKENIIDESGMPKERFSAEFPKEGPSILRIQQVVRGDSAAYFCASSPTTSGRQETQYFGPGTRLLVL.

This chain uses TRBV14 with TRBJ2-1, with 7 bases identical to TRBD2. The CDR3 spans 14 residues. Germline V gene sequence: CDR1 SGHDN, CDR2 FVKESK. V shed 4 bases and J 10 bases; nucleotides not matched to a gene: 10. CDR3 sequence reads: CASSRRLAPSEQFF. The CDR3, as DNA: TGTGCCAGCAGCCGGAGACTAGCCCCATCGGAGCAGTTCTTC.

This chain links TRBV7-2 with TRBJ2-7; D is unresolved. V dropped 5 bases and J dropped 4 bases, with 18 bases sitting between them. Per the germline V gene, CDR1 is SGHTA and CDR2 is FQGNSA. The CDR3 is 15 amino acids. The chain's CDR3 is CASSPHGGSIYEQYF. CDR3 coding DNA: TGTGCCAGCAGCCCCCACGGTGGCTCCATTTACGAGCAGTACTTC.